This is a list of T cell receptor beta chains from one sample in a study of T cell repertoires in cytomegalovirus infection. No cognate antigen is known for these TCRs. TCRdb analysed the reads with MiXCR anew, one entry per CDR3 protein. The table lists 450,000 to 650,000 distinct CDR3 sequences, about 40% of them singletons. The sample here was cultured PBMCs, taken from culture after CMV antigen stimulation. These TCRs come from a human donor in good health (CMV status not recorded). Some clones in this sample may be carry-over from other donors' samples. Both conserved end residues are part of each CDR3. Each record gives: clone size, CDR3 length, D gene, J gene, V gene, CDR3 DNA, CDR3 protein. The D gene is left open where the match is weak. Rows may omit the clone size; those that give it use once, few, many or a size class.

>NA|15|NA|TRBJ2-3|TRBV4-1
TGCGCCAGCAGCCCTCCCCTGCAGATTCCGGATACGCAGTATTTT
CASSPPLQIPDTQYF
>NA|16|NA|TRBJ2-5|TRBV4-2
TGTGCCAGCAGCCAAGATTTACCCGCGGGGCAAGAGACCCAGTACTTC
CASSQDLPAGQETQYF
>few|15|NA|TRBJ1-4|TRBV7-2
TGTGCCAGCAGCTTTGCCGGACAGACTAATGAAAAACTGTTTTTT
CASSFAGQTNEKLFF
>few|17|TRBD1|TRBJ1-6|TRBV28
TGTGCCAGCAGCTGGGGACAGCAGAGCTCCTATAATTCACCCCTCCACTTT
CASSWGQQSSYNSPLHF
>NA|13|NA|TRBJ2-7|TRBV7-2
TGTGCCAGCAGCCGGACTGTGGCCTACGAGCAGTACTTC
CASSRTVAYEQYF
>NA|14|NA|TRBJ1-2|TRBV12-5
TGTGCTAGTGGTCGGGGCCTTTCCGGCGACGGCTACACCTTC
CASGRGLSGDGYTF
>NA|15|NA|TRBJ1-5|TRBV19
TGTGCCAGTACCATTTCGGGGGACGGTCTTTGGCCCCAGCATTTT
CASTISGDGLWPQHF
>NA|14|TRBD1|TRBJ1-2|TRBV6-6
TGTGCCAGCAGAACTGCGACAGGGACGGATGGCTACACCTTC
CASRTATGTDGYTF
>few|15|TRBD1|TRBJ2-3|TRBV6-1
TGTGCCAGTCTTGGGGACAGCACGGGCACAGATACGCAGTATTTT
CASLGDSTGTDTQYF
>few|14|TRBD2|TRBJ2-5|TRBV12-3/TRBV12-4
TGTGCCAGCAGTTCGACTAGCCGGGGAGAGACCCAGTACTTC
CASSSTSRGETQYF
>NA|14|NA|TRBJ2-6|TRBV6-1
TGTGCCAGTAACTTTCAGGCTGGGGCCAACGTCCTGACTTTC
CASNFQAGANVLTF
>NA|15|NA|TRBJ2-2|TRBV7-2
TGTGCCAGCAGCTTAATCGGGGGTGGAACCGGGGAGCTGTTTTTT
CASSLIGGGTGELFF